One T cell receptor (beta chain) is described in this entry. Its antigen is currently unknown. The data were taken from a study of T cell responses to AZD1222 COVID-19 vaccine. The assay was immunoSEQ multiplex PCR, and TCRdb's table has in-frame clones only and misses some. Counted here are about 190,000 clones, 80% to 90% occurring once; the ten biggest clones make up about 2.5%. CDR1 and CDR2 from the germline V gene are SEHNR and FQNEAQ (reference sequence). CDR3 size: 15 residues. Germline trimming cut 5 bases from V and 5 bases from J; bases unmatched to any gene: 3. Study-wide findings and caveats: Across spike, vaccine-associated CD4 TCRs were found, dominant at 160-218 and 743-854.

The material sequenced was peripheral blood, taken on day 0 of MenACWY control vaccination. This receptor was taken from an adult in good health. J is TRBJ2-1 and V is TRBV7-9; 13 nucleotides align to TRBD2. The CDR3 nucleotides read TGTGCCAGCAGCATCGGACTAGCGGGGGACAATGAGCAGTTCTTC. Translation: CASSIGLAGDNEQFF.